This TCR beta chain is from a study of T cell repertoires in cytomegalovirus infection. General observations from the study: Ex vivo responses were dominated by HLA-C-restricted CMV-specific TCR beta clonotypes.

This clonotype was counted between two and nine times. Its antigen remains unidentified. TCRdb used MiXCR to reprocess the reads, holding one entry per CDR3 protein. The data show 700,000 to 850,000 distinct CDR3 sequences, about 33% seen once. The sequence was obtained from a human donor in good health (CMV status not recorded). Some clones in this sample may be carry-over from other donors' samples. The specimen was cultured CD8+ T cells from PBMCs, collected from culture after CMV antigen stimulation.

CDR3 bases: TGTGCCAGCAGACAACACCAGGGGGAGAGCCAAGAGACCCAGTACTTC. Its protein product is CASRQHQGESQETQYF. The rearrangement links TRBV13 to TRBJ2-5; 7 nucleotides line up with TRBD1. This CDR3 has 16 amino acids. The germline gives CDR1 PRHDT, CDR2 FYEKMQ (reference sequence). V trimming: 6 bases; J trimming: 1 base; junction bases outside the gene matches: 11.